These T cell receptor beta chains were read from a single sample in a study of cytomegalovirus exposure and HLA in healthy donors. Generated by immunoSEQ multiplex PCR, the TCRdb table keeps only in-frame clones and is missing some. The table shows 300,000 to 400,000 clones, with around 86% occurring only once. Source material: PBMCs. The receptors originated from a woman aged 18 to 35 in good health and CMV-seronegative. CDR3s include the opening cysteine and the closing phenylalanine or tryptophan. A D gene is named only where the DNA matches it firmly. The size entry is marked missing in some rows and otherwise reads once, few, many or a size class.

TRBJ1-2,TRBV2,NA,NA,TGTGCCAGCACCGACCCGGGTAACTATGGCTACACCTTC,CASTDPGNYGYTF
TRBJ2-7,TRBV4-1,TRBD1,many,TGCGCCAGCAGCCAAGGACAGGGAAGCACCTACGAGCAGTACTTC,CASSQGQGSTYEQYF
TRBJ2-5,TRBV19,TRBD2,NA,TGTGCCAGTAGCGTCCGAGGACTAGCGGGAGGTCTCCAAGAGACCCAGTACTTC,CASSVRGLAGGLQETQYF
TRBJ2-5,TRBV4-1,TRBD2,NA,TGCGCCAGCAGCCAAGATGACACTAGCGGTGAGACCCAGTACTTC,CASSQDDTSGETQYF
TRBJ2-5,TRBV28,TRBD1,NA,TGTGCCAGCAGTTTCCGGGACAGGGGTTCACAGACCCAGTACTTC,CASSFRDRGSQTQYF
TRBJ2-7,TRBV28,TRBD1,once,TGTGCCAGCAGTTTTGGTCCAACAGGGGGCTCAGAGTACTTC,CASSFGPTGGSEYF
TRBJ1-5,TRBV9,TRBD1,NA,TGTGCCAGCAGCCCCGGGACAGGGAGCAATCAGCCCCAGCATTTT,CASSPGTGSNQPQHF
TRBJ2-7,TRBV28,NA,NA,TGTGCCAGCAGTTTAGGGGCTTCCACCTACGAGCAGTACTTC,CASSLGASTYEQYF
TRBJ1-1,TRBV19,TRBD1,NA,TGTGCCAGTAGACCGGGACAGGGTGTTTTGAACACTGAAGCTTTCTTT,CASRPGQGVLNTEAFF
TRBJ2-1,TRBV10-1,NA,NA,TGCGCCAGCAGTGTATCCACCGGGAAAAATGAGCAGTTCTTC,CASSVSTGKNEQFF
TRBJ2-1,TRBV25-1,TRBD2,NA,TGTGCCAGCAGTCCACTAGCGGGGTTCAATGAGCAGTTCTTC,CASSPLAGFNEQFF
TRBJ2-3,TRBV2,NA,NA,TGTGCCAGCAGTGAGGAGGGGACCCTATACACAGATACGCAGTATTTT,CASSEEGTLYTDTQYF
TRBJ1-2,TRBV6-1,NA,few,TGTGCCAGCAGTGAGGCGGAGGGCTATGGCTACACCTTC,CASSEAEGYGYTF
TRBJ2-4,TRBV7-2,TRBD1,NA,TGTGCCAGCAGCCCGGGGACAGGATCTCCAAACATTCAGTACTTC,CASSPGTGSPNIQYF